This TCR beta chain originates from a study of PD-1 blockade in classical Hodgkin lymphoma. Regarding the study as a whole: Significant TCR diversity gains by C4D1 occurred in CD4+ but not CD8+ cells.

Using immunoSEQ multiplex PCR, the repertoire was profiled, and TCRdb retains in-frame clones only, with some absent. The sample consists of about 24,000 clones, 84% of them appearing once. In every patient, relapse followed autologous stem cell transplantation, while exposure to brentuximab vedotin differed. The study purified CD4+ T cells from thawed PBMCs using magnetic negative selection. Of note for this clone: Its antigen is unidentified.

This CDR3 contains 15 residues. The V end was cut by 3 bases, the J end by 10 bases, with 19 bases between. Germline loops: CDR1 LNHDA, CDR2 SQIVND (reference sequence). The origin of this receptor is a human donor with classical Hodgkin lymphoma. Source: CD4+ T cells from blood, taken at baseline. The genes are TRBV19 and TRBJ2-1; no definite D call. CDR3 region: CASSILPTRLGEQFF. Here the CDR3 DNA reads TGTGCCAGTAGTATTTTACCGACACGTCTAGGGGAGCAGTTCTTC.